These 3 T cell receptor beta chains came from one sample sequenced in a study of T cells in Graves' hyperthyroidism and ophthalmopathy. RNA transcripts yielded amplified TCR beta CDR3 regions. An initial round of RT-PCR targeting the TCR CDR3 relied on the HTBI primer set. Using its own MiXCR run on the multiplex PCR reads, TCRdb lists one record per CDR3 protein. The sample records about 380,000 distinct CDR3 sequences, about 13% being singletons. Sequenced sample: blood. The receptor set was obtained from a man aged 30-40 years with Graves' hyperthyroidism that later progressed to Graves' ophthalmopathy.

This clonotype was detected ten times or more. V usage is TRBV5-1 and J usage is TRBJ1-4; no firm D call. Trimming stripped 2 bases from V and 0 bases from J, with 14 bases between. The CDR3 covers 17 residues. Germline V lookup: CDR1 SGHRS, CDR2 YFSETQ. CDR3 residues: CASSFAAVKATNEKLFF. CDR3 DNA sequence: TGCGCCAGCAGCTTCGCAGCGGTCAAAGCAACTAATGAAAAACTGTTTTTT.

This chain joins TRBV29-1 and TRBJ2-1; 7 bases line up with TRBD1. Looked up from germline, CDR1 is SQVTM and CDR2 is ANQGSEA. J lost 0 bases, V lost 4 bases, and 0 bases had no gene match. The CDR3 covers 13 residues. CDR3 loop: CSVGTGSYNEQFF. CDR3 bases: TGCAGCGTTGGGACAGGCTCCTACAATGAGCAGTTCTTC.

This clonotype was seen many times. The chain uses TRBV20-1 and TRBJ1-1; 8 bases are a match to TRBD1. V was pared by 2 bases and J by 3 bases, with 5 bases of the junction left unmatched. Germline CDR1 reads DFQATT; CDR2 reads SNEGSKA (reference sequence). This CDR3 region has 14 residues. CDR3 region: CSARQPDRDTEAFF. For the CDR3, the DNA is TGCAGTGCTAGACAACCGGACAGGGACACTGAAGCTTTCTTT.